A selection of T cell receptor beta chains follows, all from one sample in a study of OX40 agonist ivuxolimab in advanced cancers. Clones were read by immunoSEQ multiplex PCR, and TCRdb kept only the in-frame ones, dropping some. Counted here are 65,000 to 95,000 clones, about 80% occurring once; the ten biggest clones make up around 0.49%. The material sequenced was CD4+ or CD8+ T cells sorted from blood, taken in a trial of the OX40 agonist ivuxolimab. Source of these receptors: an adult with an advanced solid tumor such as melanoma, head and neck, liver or kidney cancer. CDR3s leave out the opening cysteine and the closing phenylalanine or tryptophan. For some rows the clone size is stated as once, few or many, or as a class when expanded; others skip it.

v_call	j_call	clone_size	cdr3_aa
TRBV6-1	TRBJ1-5	-	ASLSPGGGNQPQH
TRBV5-1	TRBJ1-2	-	ASSGNIYGYT
TRBV18	TRBJ2-7	-	ASSSNPLDEQY
TRBV6-5	TRBJ2-4	-	ASSFSGEGRYIQY
TRBV29-1	TRBJ1-2	-	SVGTTGGYGYT
TRBV28	TRBJ2-5	-	ASRNRAGLPYQETQY
TRBV7-9	TRBJ1-3	medium-sized	ASSLGDRLWRNTIY
TRBV18	TRBJ2-2	-	ASSPQLAGNTGELF
TRBV7-2	TRBJ2-7	-	ASSLGFSGASYEQY
TRBV18	TRBJ2-4	-	ASSALGHLAKNIQY
TRBV7-8	TRBJ2-7	once	ASSLGVRNYEQY